These 9 T cell receptor beta chains share one sample of origin, sequenced in a study of shared clonotypes between healthy human individuals. Only in-frame clones appear in the TCRdb table, and some are missing; sequencing was by immunoSEQ multiplex PCR. This table holds hundreds of thousands of clones, around 92% found once. Naive CD8 populations comprised CD45RO-negative cells positively selected for CCR7, excluding terminally differentiated effector memory CD45RA+ cells. The specimen sequenced was naive CD8+ T cells sorted from blood. All receptors come from a man younger than 40 in good health.

Note on this clone: The sample contains more than one DNA sequence encoding this CDR3. The V call is TRBV4-1, the J call TRBJ2-3; D is uncertain. The length of the CDR3 is 14 residues. Germline assignment: CDR1 MGHRA and CDR2 YSYEKL. V was shortened by 0 bases and J by 1 base, with 5 bases between the two germline ends. This CDR3 is CASSQERGTDTQYF. CDR3 DNA: TGCGCCAGCAGCCAAGAACGGGGCACAGATACGCAGTATTTT.

The gene calls are TRBV18 and TRBJ2-5; D remains ambiguous. Trimming stripped 2 bases from V and 3 bases from J, with 13 bases between. This CDR3 comprises 15 residues. Germline assignment: CDR1 KGHSH and CDR2 LQKENI. The CDR3 coding sequence is TGTGCCAGCTCACCAGTCCTTGGCGATAAAGAGACCCAGTACTTC. Protein product: CASSPVLGDKETQYF.

J is TRBJ2-1 and V is TRBV11-3; 7 bases map to TRBD2. V lost 4 bases to trimming and J lost 8 bases; unmatched junction nucleotides: 5. This CDR3 region has 13 residues. Germline CDR1 SGHNT, CDR2 YENEEA. The CDR3 loop reads CASSSGLVHEQFF. The CDR3 DNA sequence: TGTGCCAGCAGCTCCGGACTAGTTCATGAGCAGTTCTTC.

This chain connects TRBV29-1 to TRBJ2-7; no definite D call. The CDR3 is made up of 14 amino acids. Per the germline V gene, CDR1 is SQVTM and CDR2 is ANQGSEA. V shed 4 bases and J shed 2 bases, with 15 bases lying between them. CDR3 coding DNA: TGCAGCGTTGCGGCTAAGTCAATCACCTACGAGCAGTACTTC. Amino acid sequence: CSVAAKSITYEQYF.

J is TRBJ2-7 and V is TRBV2, with a tentative D call TRBD2 (5 bases). This CDR3 comprises 12 residues. CDR1 SNHLY and CDR2 FYNNEI come from the germline V gene. V was trimmed by 11 bases and J by 3 bases, leaving 14 bases between them. The CDR3 sequence is CAGDGVGYEQYF. The CDR3 coding sequence is TGTGCCGGAGACGGGGTAGGCTACGAGCAGTACTTC.

The V call is TRBV2, the J call TRBJ2-1; the D is unclear. Germline CDR1 reads SNHLY; CDR2 reads FYNNEI. The V gene lost 2 bases and the J gene lost 10 bases, with 15 bases spanning the gap. This CDR3 contains 14 residues. The CDR3 here is CASSELLLGAEQFF. The CDR3 DNA sequence: TGTGCCAGCAGTGAACTCCTCCTGGGCGCAGAGCAGTTCTTC. The full variable domain, with the rest looked up from reference TRBV2 and TRBJ2-1, is EPEVTQTPSHQVTQMGQEVILRCVPISNHLYFYWYRQILGQKVEFLVSFYNNEISEKSEIFDDQFSVERPDGSNFTLKIRSTKLEDSAMYFCASSELLLGAEQFFGPGTRLTVL.

V is TRBV5-1 and J is TRBJ2-7; 12 bases align to TRBD2. The CDR3 sequence is 16 residues long. After removal of 3 bases from V and 4 bases from J, the junction contained 8 bases not matched to a gene. Germline V gene sequence: CDR1 SGHRS, CDR2 YFSETQ. CDR3 region: CASSSRLAGAGYEQYF. In DNA, the CDR3 is TGCGCCAGCAGCTCTCGACTAGCGGGAGCAGGTTACGAGCAGTACTTC. The variable domain in full, completed from reference TRBV5-1 and TRBJ2-7, reads KAGVTQTPRYLIKTRGQQVTLSCSPISGHRSVSWYQQTPGQGLQFLFEYFSETQRNKGNFPGRFSGRQFSNSRSEMNVSTLELGDSALYLCASSSRLAGAGYEQYFGPGTRLTVT.

The chain couples TRBV5-1 to TRBJ2-7, with D tentatively TRBD2 (7 bases). This CDR3 spans 15 amino acids. Germline V gene data show CDR1 as SGHRS and CDR2 as YFSETQ. The V end was cut by 0 bases, the J end by 4 bases, with 14 bases between. CDR3 in DNA: TGCGCCAGCAGCTTGGATTGGGGAGGGGGGTACGAGCAGTACTTC. Its translation: CASSLDWGGGYEQYF.

Of note for this clone: The sample carries other DNA sequences with the same CDR3. V and J are TRBV27 and TRBJ2-1; D might be TRBD2 (5 bases). V was shortened by 6 bases and J by 1 base, with 7 bases between the two germline ends. Germline V gives CDR1 MNHEY, CDR2 SMNVEV (reference sequence). This CDR3 is 13 amino acids long. DNA for the CDR3: TGTGCCAGCAGCCCGGGGTCCTACAATGAGCAGTTCTTC. This translates into CASSPGSYNEQFF.